This entry lists 10 T cell receptor beta chains sequenced from one sample in a study of cytomegalovirus exposure and HLA in healthy donors. Repertoires were generated with immunoSEQ multiplex PCR, while TCRdb's copy carries only in-frame clones and drops some. The sample contains 200,000 to 250,000 clones, over 70% of which appear only once. Sequenced material: PBMCs. The receptor source for this set is a woman under 40 in good health and CMV-seropositive.

This clone turned up a few times. CDR3 coding DNA: TGCAGTGTTTCTGGATGGAGTGAAGCTTTCTTT. Protein: CSVSGWSEAFF. The chain is built from TRBV20-1 and TRBJ1-1; D is unresolved. CDR3 length equals 11 residues. Per germline, CDR1 DFQATT and CDR2 SNEGSKA (reference sequence). V was shortened by 7 bases and J by 7 bases, with 13 bases between the two germline ends.

This chain joins TRBV6-4 and TRBJ2-2; D tentatively fits TRBD1 or TRBD2 (6 bases each). Trimming shortened V by 11 bases and J by 4 bases, and 17 bases separated the two germline ends. The germline gives CDR1 MRHNA, CDR2 SNTAGT. The CDR3 has 14 residues. The DNA for the CDR3 is TGTGCCCCAAGGCACTGGGGGGCCACCGGGGAGCTGTTTTTT. It yields the protein CAPRHWGATGELFF.

The chain has TRBV2 and TRBJ2-1; possible D gene TRBD2, 5 bases. Germline loops: CDR1 SNHLY, CDR2 FYNNEI. V dropped 7 bases and J dropped 4 bases, with 11 bases sitting between them. The CDR3 runs to 13 residues. Here the CDR3 DNA reads TGTGCCAGCACCAACAGCGGATACAATGAGCAGTTCTTC. This encodes CASTNSGYNEQFF.

The gene calls are TRBV4-1 and TRBJ1-2; 7 bases are shared with TRBD1. The germline gives CDR1 MGHRA, CDR2 YSYEKL. V dropped 4 bases and J dropped 4; count of bases not matched to a gene: 12. The CDR3 has 16 amino acids. The CDR3 DNA is TGCGCCAGCAGCCCCCCAGAGGGGGCGACCTTCTATGGCTACACCTTC. As protein: CASSPPEGATFYGYTF.

This clone was detected only a few times. The chain combines TRBV18 with TRBJ1-1, with D tentatively TRBD1 (5 bases). The germline V and J ends were trimmed by 3 bases and 0 bases, with 8 bases remaining between them. CDR3 length: 14 residues. Looked up from germline, CDR1 is KGHSH and CDR2 is LQKENI. The CDR3 reads CASSPGGMNTEAFF. The CDR3 DNA sequence: TGTGCCAGCTCACCGGGGGGAATGAACACTGAAGCTTTCTTT.

The chain joins TRBV6-5 to TRBJ2-2; D may be TRBD1 or TRBD2 (5 bases each). Trimming pared 2 bases from V and 4 bases from J, leaving 14 bases between. The germline V gene has CDR1 MNHEY and CDR2 SVGAGI. The length of the CDR3 is 16 residues. The CDR3: CASSYQGVGSTGELFF. The CDR3 nucleotides read TGTGCCAGCAGTTACCAGGGTGTGGGGAGCACCGGGGAGCTGTTTTTT.

The chain links TRBV6-4 to TRBJ2-3, with D unresolved. V was clipped by 0 bases and J by 0 bases, with 7 bases between them. Germline V lookup: CDR1 MRHNA, CDR2 SNTAGT. The CDR3 covers 15 residues. The CDR3 sequence: CASSDSLGSTDTQYF. The CDR3 DNA reads TGTGCCAGCAGTGACTCGTTAGGGAGCACAGATACGCAGTATTTT.

The chain links TRBV2 to TRBJ2-1; 10 nucleotides align to TRBD2. V shed 5 bases, J shed 5 bases, and the junction held 6 bases outside the gene matches. The CDR3 runs 15 residues. From germline, CDR1 is SNHLY and CDR2 FYNNEI. The CDR3: CASSSTSGTNNEQFF. Written as DNA, the CDR3 is TGTGCCAGCAGTTCAACTAGCGGGACCAACAATGAGCAGTTCTTC.

V and J are TRBV7-3 and TRBJ2-7, with 11 bases aligning to TRBD2. The germline gives CDR1 SGHTA, CDR2 FQGTGA. J gave up 6 bases and V 3 bases, and 1 base lay outside the gene matches. The CDR3 runs to 13 residues. This chain's CDR3 is CASSFLAGGEQYF. The CDR3 nucleotides read TGTGCCAGCAGCTTCCTAGCGGGAGGCGAGCAGTACTTC.

The chain employs TRBV15 and TRBJ1-5; 9 bases fit TRBD1. Germline CDR1 reads LNHNV; CDR2 reads YYDKDF (reference sequence). This CDR3 contains 16 residues. Losses at the gene ends were 3 bases for V and 4 bases for J; bases not matched to a gene: 7. The CDR3 is CATSRGTGNDNQPQHF. The CDR3, as DNA: TGTGCCACCAGCAGGGGGACAGGGAACGATAATCAGCCCCAGCATTTT. Supplemented by reference TRBV15 and TRBJ1-5, the full variable domain reads DAMVIQNPRYQVTQFGKPVTLSCSQTLNHNVMYWYQQKSSQAPKLLFHYYDKDFNNEADTPDNFQSRRPNTSFCFLDIRSPGLGDTAMYLCATSRGTGNDNQPQHFGDGTRLSIL.